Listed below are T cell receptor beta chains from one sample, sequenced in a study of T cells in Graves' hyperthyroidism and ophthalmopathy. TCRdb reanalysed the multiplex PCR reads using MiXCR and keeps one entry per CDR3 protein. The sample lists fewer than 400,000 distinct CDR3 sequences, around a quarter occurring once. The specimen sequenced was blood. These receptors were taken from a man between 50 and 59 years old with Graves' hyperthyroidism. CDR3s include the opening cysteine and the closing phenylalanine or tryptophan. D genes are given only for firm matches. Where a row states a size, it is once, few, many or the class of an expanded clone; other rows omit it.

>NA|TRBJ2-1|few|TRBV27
TGTGCCAGCAGTCGGTCTAGCGAGTCCTACAATGAGCAGTTCTTC
CASSRSSESYNEQFF
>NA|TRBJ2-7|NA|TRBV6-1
TGTGCCAGCAGCACAGGGAACTCCTACGAGCAGTACTTC
CASSTGNSYEQYF
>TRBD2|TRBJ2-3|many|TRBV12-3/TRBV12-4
TGTGCCAGCAACCCCAGCGGGGGCACAGATACGCAGTATTTT
CASNPSGGTDTQYF
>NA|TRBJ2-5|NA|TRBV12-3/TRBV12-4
TGTGCCAGCGTCCCCGCGTGGGAGGACCAAGAGACCCAGTACTTC
CASVPAWEDQETQYF
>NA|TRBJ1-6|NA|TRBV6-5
TGTGCCAGCAGTTTCACCAGGGGTGGATCACCCCTCCACTTT
CASSFTRGGSPLHF
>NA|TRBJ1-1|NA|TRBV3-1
TGTGCCAGCAGCCAAGATCTGTTGGGTATTGAAGCTTTCTTT
CASSQDLLGIEAFF
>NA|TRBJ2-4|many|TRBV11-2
TGTGCCAGCAGCACCAGGGTGGCAAGAGCCAAAAACATTCAGTACTTC
CASSTRVARAKNIQYF
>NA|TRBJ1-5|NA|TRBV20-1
TGCAGTGCTAGACCCCCAGGTTATAGCAATCAGCCCCAGCATTTT
CSARPPGYSNQPQHF
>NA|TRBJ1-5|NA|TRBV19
TGTGCCACCTCGGACAGATATAGCAATCAGCCCCAGCATTTT
CATSDRYSNQPQHF
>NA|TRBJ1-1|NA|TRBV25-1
TGTGCCAGCAGCGCCGATGCTGGGCAGACGACTGAAGCTTTCTTT
CASSADAGQTTEAFF
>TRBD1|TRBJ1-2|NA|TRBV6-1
TGTGCCAGCAGTGACACAGGGGTGCGGGGCTACACCTTC
CASSDTGVRGYTF
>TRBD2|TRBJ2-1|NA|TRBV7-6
TGTGCCAGCAGCTATTCTAGCGGGAGGGGAGCCTACAATGAGCAGTTCTTC
CASSYSSGRGAYNEQFF
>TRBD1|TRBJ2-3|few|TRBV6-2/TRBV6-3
TGTGCCAGCAGTCCCGTCGTGGGACAGGGGTACGGGGATACGCAGTATTTT
CASSPVVGQGYGDTQYF
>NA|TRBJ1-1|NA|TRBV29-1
TGCAGCGTTGAAACAACGGGAACTGAAGCTTTCTTT
CSVETTGTEAFF
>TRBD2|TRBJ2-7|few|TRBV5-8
TGTGCCAGCAGCTTCGTAGCGGGGACCTACGAGCAGTACTTC
CASSFVAGTYEQYF
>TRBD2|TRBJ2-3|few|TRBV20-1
TGCAGTGCTAGCCCGCCAGCGGGGAGCTCCAATACGCAGTATTTT
CSASPPAGSSNTQYF
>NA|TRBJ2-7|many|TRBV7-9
TGTGCCAGCAGATTGGAGGGGGGGTCCGAGCAGTACTTC
CASRLEGGSEQYF
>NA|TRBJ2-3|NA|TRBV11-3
TGTGCCAGCAGCCCTTTAGCGAGGGCAGATACGCAGTATTTT
CASSPLARADTQYF